This T cell receptor (beta chain) stems from a study of shared clonotypes between healthy human individuals. Evenly divided among several immunoSEQ plates was the genomic DNA of each subset. TCRdb's copy holds only in-frame clones and misses some; the assay was immunoSEQ multiplex PCR. Found here are roughly 1.4 million clones, 98% of them singletons; the top ten hold roughly 0.36%. V was pared by 3 bases and J by 5 bases, with 14 bases between. Looked up from germline, CDR1 is SGHRS and CDR2 is YFSETQ. The CDR3 runs to 15 residues. Sequencing was performed on naive CD4+ T cells sorted from blood. Indicated subset: CD45RA+ positively selected. This sequence originates from a young man in good health. The rearrangement links TRBV5-1 to TRBJ1-4; possibly TRBD1 for D (5 bases). CDR3 region: CASSSGRTVNEKLFF. CDR3 in DNA: TGCGCCAGCAGCTCGGGACGGACTGTGAATGAAAAACTGTTTTTT.